Listed here are 21 T cell receptor beta chains from one sample, sequenced in a study of identical twins. Using its own MiXCR run on the 5' RACE reads, TCRdb lists one record per CDR3 protein. The repertoire holds some 790,000 distinct CDR3 sequences, with roughly 18% as singletons. The same sample was also studied in work on T cells expressing NK-cell markers.

Sequencing was done on a sample of PBMCs. These receptors all stem from a woman under 30 in good health.

The rearrangement uses TRBV12-3 or TRBV12-4 and TRBJ1-1; TRBD1 aligns across 7 bases. The CDR3 extends over 12 amino acids. The CDR3 nucleotides are TGTATACCCGACAGGGATCTAACTGAAGCTTTCTTT. It yields the protein CIPDRDLTEAFF.

The CDR3 nucleotides are TGCGCCAGCAGCTTGGAGGGAGGTAGGAACACTGAAGCTTTCTTT. It encodes CASSLEGGRNTEAFF. V is TRBV5-1 and J is TRBJ1-1; no reliable D call. The CDR3 covers 15 residues. Germline V gene lookup returns CDR1 SGHRS and CDR2 YFSETQ. The ends were cut back, 0 bases at V and 1 base at J, with 10 bases in the middle.

This clonotype was seen only a few times. The chain joins TRBV4-3 to TRBJ2-1, with TRBD1 matching over 10 bases. After removal of 5 bases from V and 4 bases from J, the junction contained 5 bases not matched to a gene. The CDR3 runs 15 residues. Germline CDR1 reads LGHNA; CDR2 reads YSLEER. This chain's CDR3 is CASSTPGQGYNEQFF. The CDR3 bases are TGCGCCAGCAGCACTCCGGGACAGGGGTACAATGAGCAGTTCTTC.

There are many counts of this clonotype. The genes are TRBV3-1 and TRBJ2-3, with 7 bases identical to TRBD2. J gave up 2 bases and V 4 bases, and 3 bases lay outside the gene matches. Germline values: CDR1 LGHDT, CDR2 YNNKEL (reference sequence). CDR3 length equals 14 residues. In DNA form, the CDR3 reads TGTGCCAGCAGCCGAGGACTAGACACAGATACGCAGTATTTT. Translation: CASSRGLDTDTQYF.

The chain couples TRBV7-8 to TRBJ2-1; 8 nucleotides agree with TRBD2. The CDR3 sequence is 15 residues long. V was pared by 5 bases and J by 2 bases, with 5 bases of the junction left unmatched. Germline V gives CDR1 SGHVS, CDR2 FQNEAQ. The CDR3 loop reads CASSRSGNTYNEQFF. CDR3 coding DNA: TGTGCCAGCAGCCGTAGCGGGAACACCTACAATGAGCAGTTCTTC.

This clonotype came up a few times. J is TRBJ1-2 and V is TRBV10-2, with D maybe TRBD1 (5 bases). CDR1 and CDR2 from the germline V gene are WSHSY and SAAADI. The CDR3 runs 13 residues. V lost 5 bases, J lost 8 bases, and 15 bases lay in between. CDR3 DNA: TGCGCCAGCAGTCGGACAAGTCTCCCAGGCTACACCTTC. Protein product: CASSRTSLPGYTF.

This chain connects TRBV5-4 to TRBJ2-5; maybe TRBD2 (7 bases). The germline V and J ends were trimmed by 0 bases and 5 bases, with 14 bases remaining between them. Germline V CDR1 and CDR2: SGHNT, YYREEE (reference sequence). The CDR3 runs to 15 residues. The CDR3 bases are TGTGCCAGCAGCTTGGACCGGGGGGCGGAGGAGACCCAGTACTTC. Translating it yields CASSLDRGAEETQYF.

The chain employs TRBV20-1 and TRBJ2-7; TRBD1 might be the D (6 bases). From germline, CDR1 is DFQATT and CDR2 SNEGSKA (reference sequence). The CDR3 contains 12 residues. CDR3 in DNA: TGCAGGGGGAAAAACAGGGTTGACGAGCAGTACTTC. This encodes CRGKNRVDEQYF.

The chain combines TRBV5-1 with TRBJ2-1; D may be TRBD2 (6 bases). CDR1 is SGHRS and CDR2 is YFSETQ in the germline V gene. V was shortened by 4 bases and J by 7 bases, with 18 bases between the two germline ends. CDR3 length: 15 residues. In nucleotides, the CDR3 is TGCGCCAGCAGCCCCAGCGGGTCCATGGGGAATGAGCAGTTCTTC. Its protein product is CASSPSGSMGNEQFF.

Comments on this clonotype: Germline is not matched at one junction end, which may reflect a read error. This chain links TRBV5-1 with TRBJ2-5; D not certain. The germline V gene encodes CDR1 SGHRS and CDR2 YFSETQ. This CDR3 is built from 15 residues. The CDR3 bases are TGCGCCAGCAGCTCCTCTTCGGCCGACCGAGAGACCCGGTACTTC. It codes for CASSSSSADRETRYF.

This clonotype was recorded a few times. This chain connects TRBV5-1 to TRBJ1-1, with a possible D match to TRBD1 (5 bases). Trimming stripped 0 bases from V and 0 bases from J, with 12 bases between. The V gene's germline CDR1 is SGHRS and CDR2 YFSETQ. This CDR3 spans 16 amino acids. In DNA, the CDR3 is TGCGCCAGCAGCTTGGGTAGGGGTATAATGAACACTGAAGCTTTCTTT. It yields the protein CASSLGRGIMNTEAFF.

The V and J genes are TRBV7-6 and TRBJ2-3; tentatively, D is TRBD2 (5 bases). The CDR3 sequence is 12 residues long. Trimming left V 5 bases short and J 6 bases short, with 9 bases between. Germline values: CDR1 SGHVS, CDR2 FNYEAQ. As DNA, the CDR3 is TGTGCCAGCAGCCGAGGGTGGGATACGCAGTATTTT. Protein product: CASSRGWDTQYF.

There are a few counts of this clonotype. The CDR3 coding sequence is TGTGCCAGCAGCTTAGCGACGAGCGGGAGAGTGGCGCAGTATTTT. It codes for CASSLATSGRVAQYF. V is TRBV7-2 and J is TRBJ2-3, with 8 bases fitting TRBD2. Germline V lookup: CDR1 SGHTA, CDR2 FQGNSA. With V trimmed by 0 bases and J by 10 bases, 9 bases remained unmatched. The CDR3 has 15 amino acids.

This clonotype was found a few times. This chain uses TRBV10-3 with TRBJ2-6; D is uncertain. Trimming took off 11 bases at V and 0 bases at J, with 14 bases between the two ends. Per germline, CDR1 ENHRY and CDR2 SYGVKD. This CDR3 is 15 amino acids long. CDR3 sequence: CASNPQDSGANVLTF. For the CDR3, the DNA is TGTGCCTCAAACCCGCAGGACTCTGGGGCCAACGTCCTGACTTTC.

Only a few counts were recorded for this clonotype. The rearrangement links TRBV20-1 to TRBJ2-4; the D gene is possibly TRBD1 (5 bases). Deletions cut 4 bases from V and 5 bases from J, with 12 bases between. The CDR3 runs 13 residues. Per the germline V gene, CDR1 is DFQATT and CDR2 is SNEGSKA (reference sequence). The CDR3 nucleotides are TGCAGTGCTAATGTAGGCAGGGAAAACATTCAGTACTTC. This codes for CSANVGRENIQYF.

This clonotype turned up a few times. V usage is TRBV7-2 and J usage is TRBJ2-7, with D uncertain. Trimming took 3 bases from V and 2 from J, leaving 11 bases between them. Germline CDR1 and CDR2: SGHTA and FQGNSA. The CDR3 is 14 amino acids. The CDR3 sequence: CASSFLGKTYEQYF. As DNA, the CDR3 is TGTGCCAGCAGCTTCTTAGGAAAGACCTACGAGCAGTACTTC.

The rearrangement uses TRBV20-1 and TRBJ1-6; D is undetermined. The CDR3 covers 16 residues. The V end was cut by 3 bases, the J end by 3 bases, with 15 bases between. The germline CDR1 and CDR2 sequences are DFQATT and SNEGSKA (reference sequence). Here the CDR3 reads CSASPVDENYNSPLHF. In DNA, the CDR3 is TGCAGTGCTAGTCCGGTCGACGAGAACTATAATTCACCCCTCCACTTT.

This clonotype was observed a few times. The chain joins TRBV12-3 or TRBV12-4 to TRBJ2-2, with a weak D call TRBD1 (5 bases). Trimming removed 3 bases at V and 3 bases at J, with 11 bases between. The CDR3 loop spans 15 amino acids. The DNA of the CDR3 is TGTGCCAGCAGTTTGCAGGGCTATCACACCGGGGAGCTGTTTTTT. Protein: CASSLQGYHTGELFF.

This clonotype was found a few times. This chain connects TRBV7-9 to TRBJ1-1, with TRBD1 as a possible D gene (6 bases). This CDR3 spans 12 amino acids. From germline, CDR1 is SEHNR and CDR2 FQNEAQ (reference sequence). The ends were cut back, 4 bases at V and 6 bases at J, with 9 bases in the middle. CDR3 in amino acids: CASSSQGSEAFF. CDR3 in DNA: TGTGCCAGCAGCTCCCAGGGGTCTGAAGCTTTCTTT.

The V call is TRBV9, the J call TRBJ1-1; D may be TRBD1 (6 bases). Germline V gene lookup returns CDR1 SGDLS and CDR2 YYNGEE. Trimming took 0 bases from V and 3 from J, leaving 15 bases between them. This CDR3 comprises 16 residues. The CDR3, as DNA: TGTGCCAGCAGCGTAGAAGGGGGGGGTTCGGACACTGAAGCTTTCTTT. As protein: CASSVEGGGSDTEAFF.

There are a few counts of this clonotype. The chain couples TRBV5-1 to TRBJ1-2; a possible D gene is TRBD1 (5 bases). Germline CDR1 is SGHRS and CDR2 is YFSETQ. The length of the CDR3 is 17 residues. V dropped 1 base and J dropped 0 bases, with 16 bases sitting between them. CDR3 nucleotides: TGCGCCAGCAGCTTGCACCTGCGGGGACCGACTAACTATGGCTACACCTTC. Translated: CASSLHLRGPTNYGYTF.